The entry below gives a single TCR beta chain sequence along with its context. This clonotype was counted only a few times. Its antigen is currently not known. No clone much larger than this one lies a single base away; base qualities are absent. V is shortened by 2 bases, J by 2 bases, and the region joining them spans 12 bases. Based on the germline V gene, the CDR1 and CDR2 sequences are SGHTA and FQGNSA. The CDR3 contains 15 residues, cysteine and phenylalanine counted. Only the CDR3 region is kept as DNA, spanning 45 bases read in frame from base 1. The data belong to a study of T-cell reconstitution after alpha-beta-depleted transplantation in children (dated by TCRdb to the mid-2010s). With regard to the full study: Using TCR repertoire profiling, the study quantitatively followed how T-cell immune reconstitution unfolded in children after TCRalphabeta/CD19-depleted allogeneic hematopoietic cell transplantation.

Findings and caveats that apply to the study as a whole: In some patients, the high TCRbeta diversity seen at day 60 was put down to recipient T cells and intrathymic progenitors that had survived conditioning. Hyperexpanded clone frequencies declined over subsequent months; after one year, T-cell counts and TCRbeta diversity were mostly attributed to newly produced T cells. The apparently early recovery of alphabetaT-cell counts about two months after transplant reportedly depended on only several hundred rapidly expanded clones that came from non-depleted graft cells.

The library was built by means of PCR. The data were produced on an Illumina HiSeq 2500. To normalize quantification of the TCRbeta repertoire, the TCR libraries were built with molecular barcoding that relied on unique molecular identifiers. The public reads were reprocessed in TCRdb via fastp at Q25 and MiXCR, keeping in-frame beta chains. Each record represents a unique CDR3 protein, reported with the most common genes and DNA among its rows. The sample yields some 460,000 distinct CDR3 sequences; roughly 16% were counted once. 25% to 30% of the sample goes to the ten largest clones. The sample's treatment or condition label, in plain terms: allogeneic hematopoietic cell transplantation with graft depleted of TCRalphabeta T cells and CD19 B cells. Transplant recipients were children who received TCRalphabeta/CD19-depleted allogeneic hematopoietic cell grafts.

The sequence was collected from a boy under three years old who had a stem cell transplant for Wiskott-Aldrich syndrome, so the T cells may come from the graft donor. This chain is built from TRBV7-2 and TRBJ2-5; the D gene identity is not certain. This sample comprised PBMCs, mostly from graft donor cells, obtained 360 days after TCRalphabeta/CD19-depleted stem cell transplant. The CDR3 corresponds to CASSLSLGFQETQYF. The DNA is TGTGCCAGCAGCTTAAGTTTAGGATTTCAAGAGACCCAGTACTTC. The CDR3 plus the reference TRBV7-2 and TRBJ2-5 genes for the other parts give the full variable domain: GAGVSQSPSNKVTEKGKDVELRCDPISGHTALYWYRQSLGQGLEFLIYFQGNSAPDKSGLPSDRFSAERTGGSVSTLTIQRTQQEDSAVYLCASSLSLGFQETQYFGPGTRLLVL.